A single sample gave rise to the 15 T cell receptor beta chains below, sequenced in a study of blood T cell repertoires in COVID-19. Some clones are missing from TCRdb's copy, which holds only in-frame ones; the method was immunoSEQ multiplex PCR. The sample lists approximately 170,000 clones; around 81% were seen once. Sequences were obtained from peripheral blood. All receptors derive from a human donor with acute or convalescent COVID-19. The donor label of this sample is uncertain.

The chain uses TRBV2 and TRBJ1-2, with D possibly TRBD1 on 5 matching bases. With 4 bases removed from V and 8 bases from J, the gap between germline ends came to 14 bases. CDR3 length equals 13 residues. The germline V gene encodes CDR1 SNHLY and CDR2 FYNNEI. The CDR3 DNA reads as TGTGCCAGCAGTGGGGAGGGGAGATTAGGCTACACCTTC. Translated: CASSGEGRLGYTF.

V and J are TRBV10-1 and TRBJ2-2, with D possibly being TRBD2 (5 bases). Germline CDR1 and CDR2: WNHNN and SYGVQD (reference sequence). The CDR3 has 14 residues. Trimming pared 3 bases from V and 1 base from J, leaving 6 bases between. The CDR3 loop is CASSESGNTGELFF. The CDR3 nucleotides are TGCGCCAGCAGTGAAAGCGGGAACACCGGGGAGCTGTTTTTT.

The chain employs TRBV7-9 and TRBJ2-7, with 10 positions matching TRBD1. This CDR3 has 15 residues. CDR1 is SEHNR and CDR2 is FQNEAQ in the germline V gene (reference sequence). Trimming cost V 5 bases and J 2 bases; bases outside gene matches: 6. This chain's CDR3 is CASSQSGQGAYEQYF. CDR3 DNA sequence: TGTGCCAGCAGCCAATCCGGACAGGGGGCCTACGAGCAGTACTTC.

The rearrangement uses TRBV6-5 and TRBJ1-2, with D possibly matching TRBD1 (5 bases). The CDR3 totals 13 residues. Trimming took 7 bases from V and 5 from J, leaving 14 bases between them. CDR1 is MNHEY and CDR2 is SVGAGI in the germline V gene. The CDR3 bases are TGTGCCAGCACCACAGGTGGAGGGTATGGCTACACCTTC. Its translation: CASTTGGGYGYTF.

J is TRBJ1-2 and V is TRBV2; D is perhaps TRBD1 (6 bases). The CDR3 is made up of 13 amino acids. Germline CDR1 is SNHLY and CDR2 is FYNNEI. With 6 bases removed from V and 5 bases from J, the gap between germline ends came to 13 bases. The CDR3 nucleotides are TGTGCCAGCAGCGAGGACAGAAGATATGGCTACACCTTC. As protein: CASSEDRRYGYTF. Looking up the rest from reference TRBV2 and TRBJ1-2 gives the full variable domain: EPEVTQTPSHQVTQMGQEVILRCVPISNHLYFYWYRQILGQKVEFLVSFYNNEISEKSEIFDDQFSVERPDGSNFTLKIRSTKLEDSAMYFCASSEDRRYGYTFGSGTRLTVV.

The chain is built from TRBV28 and TRBJ2-7, with 15 bases identical to TRBD2. Germline V lookup: CDR1 MDHEN, CDR2 SYDVKM. This CDR3 region has 19 residues. V shed 5 bases, J shed 5 bases, and the junction held 16 bases outside the gene matches. This CDR3 is CASSALRTSGRAGSHEQYF. The CDR3, as DNA: TGTGCCAGCAGTGCGCTACGGACTAGCGGGAGGGCCGGGTCCCACGAGCAGTACTTC.

This clone showed up just once. The chain has TRBV7-3 and TRBJ2-1; 10 bases match TRBD2. Germline CDR1 and CDR2: SGHTA and FQGTGA. The CDR3 sequence is 15 residues long. Trimming at V came to 4 bases and at J to 4 bases, leaving 4 bases not matched to a gene. CDR3 region: CASSSGTSVYNEQFF. The CDR3, as DNA: TGTGCCAGCAGCTCCGGGACTAGCGTATACAATGAGCAGTTCTTC.

The rearrangement links TRBV7-9 to TRBJ1-2, with 8 nucleotides matching TRBD1. V shed 1 base and J 5 bases; nucleotides not matched to a gene: 3. This CDR3 spans 14 amino acids. Germline CDR1 reads SEHNR; CDR2 reads FQNEAQ (reference sequence). DNA of the CDR3: TGTGCCAGCAGCTTAGAACAGGGGGTTTATGGCTACACCTTC. Encoded protein: CASSLEQGVYGYTF.

The chain employs TRBV2 and TRBJ2-5; TRBD2 might be the D (7 bases). Germline V gene data show CDR1 as SNHLY and CDR2 as FYNNEI. The V gene lost 5 bases and the J gene lost 2 bases, with 15 bases spanning the gap. The CDR3 consists of 15 residues. In DNA form, the CDR3 reads TGTGCCAGCAGTCCACGGGGGGCCGGGCAAGAGACCCAGTACTTC. Translating it yields CASSPRGAGQETQYF.

This clone turned up a few times. The chain has TRBV6-5 and TRBJ1-6; D perhaps matches TRBD1 (5 bases). This CDR3 has 14 residues. Germline CDR1 MNHEY, CDR2 SVGAGI. The germline V and J ends were trimmed by 6 bases and 6 bases, with 12 bases remaining between them. In nucleotides, the CDR3 is TGTGCCAGCAGCCCGCGCGGGGGTAATTCACCCCTCCACTTT. Translated: CASSPRGGNSPLHF.

The gene calls are TRBV7-4 and TRBJ2-7; D is possibly TRBD1 (5 bases). This CDR3 has 16 amino acids. V shed 5 bases and J shed 5 bases, with 22 bases lying between them. CDR1 is SGHVT, CDR2 SQSDAQ, per germline. CDR3 protein: CASSAQSDITGHEQYF. The CDR3 DNA sequence: TGTGCCAGCAGCGCCCAATCGGACATCACGGGCCACGAGCAGTACTTC.

The chain carries TRBV2 and TRBJ1-3; D might be TRBD1 (6 bases). V gave up 2 bases and J gave up 0 bases, with 14 bases separating them. This CDR3 has 17 residues. Per the germline V gene, CDR1 is SNHLY and CDR2 is FYNNEI. In nucleotides, the CDR3 is TGTGCCAGCAGTGAAACACCTACAGGGAGCTCTGGAAACACCATATATTTT. Encoded protein: CASSETPTGSSGNTIYF.

The rearrangement uses TRBV30 and TRBJ1-3; a weak D match, TRBD1 (5 bases). CDR1 GTSNPN and CDR2 SVGIG come from the germline V gene (reference sequence). CDR3 length: 13 residues. V lost 2 bases to trimming and J lost 3 bases, with 8 bases between them. CDR3 in amino acids: CAWSSGNGNTIYF. The DNA for the CDR3 is TGTGCCTGGAGTTCAGGGAATGGAAACACCATATATTTT.

The gene calls are TRBV6-5 and TRBJ1-6; D may be TRBD1 (6 bases). Germline V gene sequence: CDR1 MNHEY, CDR2 SVGAGI. The CDR3 length is 14 residues. V was pared by 8 bases and J by 7 bases, with 15 bases between. The CDR3 protein is CASQGLTGNSPLHF. The CDR3 DNA is TGTGCCAGCCAGGGGCTCACAGGGAATTCACCCCTCCACTTT.

The V and J genes are TRBV30 and TRBJ1-2, with TRBD1 matching over 9 bases. J was trimmed by 7 bases and V by 1 base; bases with no gene match: 7. The germline V gene encodes CDR1 GTSNPN and CDR2 SVGIG (reference sequence). This CDR3 is 14 amino acids long. CDR3 in DNA: TGTGCCTGGAGTGGGACAGGGGATTTAGGTGGCTACACCTTC. Its translation: CAWSGTGDLGGYTF.